In this sample, the clone carrying this TCR beta chain turned up a few times. This entry comes from a study of blood T cell repertoires in COVID-19. Background on the study: Specimens from acute and convalescent COVID-19 originated in the United States, Italy and Spain. From T cells, B-cell-depleted T cells, or PBMCs came the material, which was cDNA or gDNA.

Trimming cost V 4 bases and J 14 bases; bases outside gene matches: 12. The CDR3 is 13 residues long. The germline CDR1 and CDR2 sequences are SGDLS and YYNGEE. Authors' methods: It was from reference gene primer amplification that nucleated cell counts were estimated. Repertoires were generated with immunoSEQ multiplex PCR, while TCRdb's copy carries only in-frame clones and drops some. The V and J calls and the clone size are those of that table, but D and trimming were determined from the DNA. The top ten clones hold roughly 3.6% of a sample with 300,000 to 450,000 clones, 85% of them seen once. The sequence came from a woman aged 18-29 years with acute or convalescent COVID-19. The chain uses TRBV9 and TRBJ2-1; the match to TRBD1 covers 7 bases. What was sequenced was peripheral blood. In DNA, the CDR3 is TGTGCCAGCAGCCCCCGGGACAGCCTAAAGGAGTTCTTC. This codes for CASSPRDSLKEFF.